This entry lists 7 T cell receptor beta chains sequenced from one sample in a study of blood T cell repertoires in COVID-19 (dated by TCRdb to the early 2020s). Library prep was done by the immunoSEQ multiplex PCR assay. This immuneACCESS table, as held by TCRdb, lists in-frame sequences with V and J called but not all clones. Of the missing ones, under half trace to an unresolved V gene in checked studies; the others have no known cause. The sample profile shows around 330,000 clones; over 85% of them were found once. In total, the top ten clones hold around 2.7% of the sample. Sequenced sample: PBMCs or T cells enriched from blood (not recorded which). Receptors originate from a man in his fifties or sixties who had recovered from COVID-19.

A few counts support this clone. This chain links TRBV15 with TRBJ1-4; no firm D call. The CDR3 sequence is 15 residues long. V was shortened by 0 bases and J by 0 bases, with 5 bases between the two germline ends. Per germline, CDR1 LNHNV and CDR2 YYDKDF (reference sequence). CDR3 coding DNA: TGTGCCACCAGCAGAGATCGGGCAACTAATGAAAAACTGTTTTTT. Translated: CATSRDRATNEKLFF.

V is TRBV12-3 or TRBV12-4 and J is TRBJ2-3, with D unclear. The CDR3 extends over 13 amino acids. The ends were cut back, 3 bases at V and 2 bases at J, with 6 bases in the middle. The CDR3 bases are TGTGCCAGCAGTTTTGGGCACACAGATACGCAGTATTTT. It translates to CASSFGHTDTQYF.

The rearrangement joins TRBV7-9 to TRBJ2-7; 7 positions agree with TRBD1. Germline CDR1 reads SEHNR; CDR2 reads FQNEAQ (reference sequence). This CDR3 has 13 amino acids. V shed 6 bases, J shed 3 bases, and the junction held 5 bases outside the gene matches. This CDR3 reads CASRRGQSYEQYF. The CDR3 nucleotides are TGTGCCAGCAGAAGGGGACAGAGCTACGAGCAGTACTTC.

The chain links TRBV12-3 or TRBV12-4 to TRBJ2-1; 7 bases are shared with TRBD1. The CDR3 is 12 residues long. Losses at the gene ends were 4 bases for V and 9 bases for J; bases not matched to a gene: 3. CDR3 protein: CASSSGTVEQFF. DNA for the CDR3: TGTGCCAGCAGTTCTGGGACAGTTGAGCAGTTCTTC.

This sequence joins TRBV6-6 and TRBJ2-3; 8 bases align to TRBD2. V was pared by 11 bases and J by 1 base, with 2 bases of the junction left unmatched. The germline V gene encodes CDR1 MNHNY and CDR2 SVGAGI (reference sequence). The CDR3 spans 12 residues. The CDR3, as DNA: TGTGCCGTGCGGGGGGGCACAGATACGCAGTATTTT. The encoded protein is CAVRGGTDTQYF.

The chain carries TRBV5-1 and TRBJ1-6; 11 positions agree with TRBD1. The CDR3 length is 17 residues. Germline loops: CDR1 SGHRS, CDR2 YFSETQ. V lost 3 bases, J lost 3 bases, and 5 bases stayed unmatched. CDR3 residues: CASSSGQGAVYNSPLHF. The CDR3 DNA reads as TGCGCCAGCAGCTCTGGACAGGGGGCTGTCTATAATTCACCCCTCCACTTT.

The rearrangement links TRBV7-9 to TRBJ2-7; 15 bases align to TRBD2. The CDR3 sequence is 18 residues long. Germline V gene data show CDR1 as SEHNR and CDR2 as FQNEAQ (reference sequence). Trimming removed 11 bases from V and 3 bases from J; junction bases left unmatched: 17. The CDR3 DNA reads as TGTGCCGGGTTCGACAGCCTGGGACTAGCGGGAGGCATCTACGAGCAGTACTTC. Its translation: CAGFDSLGLAGGIYEQYF.